The TCR beta chain described here comes from a study of blood T cells in healthy people across ages. Study-wide results and caveats: Among long-lived donors, naive CD4+ cells were more numerous and diversity higher than in aged donors. Naive T cell percentage showed a strong correlation with the diversity of TCR beta.

Between the trimmed V and J ends, which lost 0 bases and 3 bases, there was a span of 21 bases. CDR1 LNHNV and CDR2 YYDKDF come from the germline V gene (reference sequence). The CDR3 has 18 residues. A second roughly 6 to 11 cycle PCR used barcoded and J-beta primers. Carrying 12 random nucleotides, a template-switch adaptor labeled each individual cDNA molecule. Each CDR3 protein is one row after TCRdb ran MiXCR on the 5' RACE reads. Among under 800,000 distinct CDR3 sequences listed, about 40% were seen once. As for this clonotype: Its antigen is currently unknown.

The origin of this receptor is a woman between 55 and 75 years old in good health. The specimen sequenced was blood. The J gene is TRBJ2-7, the V gene TRBV15; D is undetermined. The DNA for the CDR3 is TGTGCCACCAGCAGAGATTTCCGAGGCCTAGTCGATGTCTACGAGCAGTACTTC. It yields the protein CATSRDFRGLVDVYEQYF. Full variable domain (missing parts from reference TRBV15 and TRBJ2-7): DAMVIQNPRYQVTQFGKPVTLSCSQTLNHNVMYWYQQKSSQAPKLLFHYYDKDFNNEADTPDNFQSRRPNTSFCFLDIRSPGLGDTAMYLCATSRDFRGLVDVYEQYFGPGTRLTVT.